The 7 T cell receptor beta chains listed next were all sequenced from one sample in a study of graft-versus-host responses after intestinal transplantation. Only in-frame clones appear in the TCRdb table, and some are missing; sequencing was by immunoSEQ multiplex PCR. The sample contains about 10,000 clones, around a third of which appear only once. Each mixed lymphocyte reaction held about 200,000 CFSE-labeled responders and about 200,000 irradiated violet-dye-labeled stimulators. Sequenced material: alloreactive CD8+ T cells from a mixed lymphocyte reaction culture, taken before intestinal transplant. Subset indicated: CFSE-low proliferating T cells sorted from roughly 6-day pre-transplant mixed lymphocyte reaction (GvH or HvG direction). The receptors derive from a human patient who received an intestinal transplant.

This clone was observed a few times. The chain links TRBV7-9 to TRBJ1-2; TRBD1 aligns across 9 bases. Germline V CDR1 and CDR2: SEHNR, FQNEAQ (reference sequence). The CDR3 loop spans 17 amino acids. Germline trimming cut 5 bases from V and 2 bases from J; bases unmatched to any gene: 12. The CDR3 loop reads CASSPFRTGEVNYGYTF. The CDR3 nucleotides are TGTGCCAGCAGCCCATTTCGGACAGGGGAAGTGAACTATGGCTACACCTTC.

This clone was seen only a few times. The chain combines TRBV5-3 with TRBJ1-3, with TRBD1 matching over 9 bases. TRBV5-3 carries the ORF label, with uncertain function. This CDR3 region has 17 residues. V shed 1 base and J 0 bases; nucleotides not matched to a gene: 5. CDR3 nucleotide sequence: TGTGCCAGAAGCTTGCCCCGGGACAGGGCCTCTGGAAACACCATATATTTT. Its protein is CARSLPRDRASGNTIYF.

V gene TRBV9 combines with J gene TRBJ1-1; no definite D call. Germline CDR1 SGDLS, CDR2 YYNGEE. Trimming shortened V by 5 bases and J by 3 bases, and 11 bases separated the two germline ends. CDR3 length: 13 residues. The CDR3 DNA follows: TGTGCCAGCAGTGCGGGCGGGTACACTGAAGCTTTCTTT. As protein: CASSAGGYTEAFF.

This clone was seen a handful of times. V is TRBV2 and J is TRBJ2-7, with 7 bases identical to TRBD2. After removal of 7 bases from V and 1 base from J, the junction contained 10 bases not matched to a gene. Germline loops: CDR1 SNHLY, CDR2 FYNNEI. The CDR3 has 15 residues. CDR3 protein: CASTRAGEASYEQYF. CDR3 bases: TGTGCCAGCACGCGGGCGGGAGAAGCGTCCTACGAGCAGTACTTC.

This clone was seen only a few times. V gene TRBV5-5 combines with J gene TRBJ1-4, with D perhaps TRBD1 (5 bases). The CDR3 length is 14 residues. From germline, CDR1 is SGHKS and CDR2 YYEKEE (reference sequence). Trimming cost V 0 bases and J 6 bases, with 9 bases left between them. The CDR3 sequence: CASSLVGGYEKLFF. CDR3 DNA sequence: TGTGCCAGCAGCTTGGTTGGGGGGTATGAAAAACTGTTTTTT.

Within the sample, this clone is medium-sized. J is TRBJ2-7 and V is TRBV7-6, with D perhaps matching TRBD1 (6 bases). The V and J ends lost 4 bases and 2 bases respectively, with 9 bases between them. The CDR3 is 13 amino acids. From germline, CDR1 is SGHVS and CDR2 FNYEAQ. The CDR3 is CASSSQGPYEQYF. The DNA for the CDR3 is TGTGCCAGCAGCTCACAGGGCCCCTACGAGCAGTACTTC.

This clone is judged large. CDR3 DNA: TGTGCCAGCAGCCTCGGACAGGGGGCCACTGAAGCTTTCTTT. Residues: CASSLGQGATEAFF. This chain connects TRBV2 to TRBJ1-1, with TRBD1 identical over 11 bases. The CDR3 sequence is 14 residues long. V lost 6 bases, J lost 4 bases, and 4 bases stayed unmatched. Germline V gene sequence: CDR1 SNHLY, CDR2 FYNNEI.